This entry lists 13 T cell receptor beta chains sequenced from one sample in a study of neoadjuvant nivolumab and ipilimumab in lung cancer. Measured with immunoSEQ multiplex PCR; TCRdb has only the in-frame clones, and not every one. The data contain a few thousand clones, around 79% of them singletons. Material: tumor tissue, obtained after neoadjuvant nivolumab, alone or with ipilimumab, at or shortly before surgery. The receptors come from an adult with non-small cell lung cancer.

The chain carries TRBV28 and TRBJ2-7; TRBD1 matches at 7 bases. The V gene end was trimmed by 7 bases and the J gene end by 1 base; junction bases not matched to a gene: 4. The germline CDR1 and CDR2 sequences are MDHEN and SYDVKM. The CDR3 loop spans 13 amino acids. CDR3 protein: CASNRGWSYEQYV. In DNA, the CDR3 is TGTGCCAGCAACAGGGGTTGGTCCTACGAGCAGTACGTC.

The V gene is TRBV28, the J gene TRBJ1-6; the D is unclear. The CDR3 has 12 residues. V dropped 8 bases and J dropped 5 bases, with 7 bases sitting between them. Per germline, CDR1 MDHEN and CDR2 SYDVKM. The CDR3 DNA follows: TGTGCCAGCCAAGACGATAATTCACCCCTCCACTTT. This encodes CASQDDNSPLHF.

CDR3 coding DNA: TGTGCCATCGGCCGGGACACCCAAGAGACCCAGTACTTC. It is translated as CAIGRDTQETQYF. V gene TRBV10-3 combines with J gene TRBJ2-5, with D perhaps TRBD1 (6 bases). From germline, CDR1 is ENHRY and CDR2 SYGVKD. The CDR3 consists of 13 residues. V was cut by 8 bases and J by 1 base, with 11 bases left in between.

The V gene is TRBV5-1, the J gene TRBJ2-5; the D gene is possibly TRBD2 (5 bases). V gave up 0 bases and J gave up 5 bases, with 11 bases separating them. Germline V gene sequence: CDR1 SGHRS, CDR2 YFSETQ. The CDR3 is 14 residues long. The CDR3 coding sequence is TGCGCCAGCAGCTTGGCCCCGGGCGGGGAGACCCAGTACTTC. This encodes CASSLAPGGETQYF.

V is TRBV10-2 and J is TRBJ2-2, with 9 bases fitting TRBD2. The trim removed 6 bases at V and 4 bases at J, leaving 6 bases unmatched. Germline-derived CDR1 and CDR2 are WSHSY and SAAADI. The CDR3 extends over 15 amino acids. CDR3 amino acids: CASRYSGGSTGELFF. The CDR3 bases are TGCGCCAGCAGATACAGCGGGGGGAGCACCGGGGAGCTGTTTTTT.

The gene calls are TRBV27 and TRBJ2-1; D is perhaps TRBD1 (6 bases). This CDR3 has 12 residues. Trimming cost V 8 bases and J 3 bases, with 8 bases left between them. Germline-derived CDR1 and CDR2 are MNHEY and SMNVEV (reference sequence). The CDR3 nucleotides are TGTGCCAGCGGGGACATCTACAATGAGCAGTTCTTC. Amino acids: CASGDIYNEQFF.

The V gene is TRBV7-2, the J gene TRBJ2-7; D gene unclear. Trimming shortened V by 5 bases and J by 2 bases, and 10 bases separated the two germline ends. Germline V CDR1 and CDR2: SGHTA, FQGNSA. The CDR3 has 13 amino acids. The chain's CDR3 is CASSPRGAYEQYV. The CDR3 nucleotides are TGTGCCAGCAGCCCCCGTGGGGCCTACGAGCAGTACGTC.

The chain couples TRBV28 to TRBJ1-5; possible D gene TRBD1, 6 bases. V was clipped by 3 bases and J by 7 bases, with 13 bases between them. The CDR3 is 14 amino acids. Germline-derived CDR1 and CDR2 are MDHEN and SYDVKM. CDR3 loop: CASSFATGTQPQHF. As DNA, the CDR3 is TGTGCCAGCAGTTTCGCTACAGGGACCCAGCCCCAGCATTTT. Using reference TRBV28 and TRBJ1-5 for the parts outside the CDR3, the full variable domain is DVKVTQSSRYLVKRTGEKVFLECVQDMDHENMFWYRQDPGLGLRLIYFSYDVKMKEKGDIPEGYSVSREKKERFSLILESASTNQTSMYLCASSFATGTQPQHFGDGTRLSIL.

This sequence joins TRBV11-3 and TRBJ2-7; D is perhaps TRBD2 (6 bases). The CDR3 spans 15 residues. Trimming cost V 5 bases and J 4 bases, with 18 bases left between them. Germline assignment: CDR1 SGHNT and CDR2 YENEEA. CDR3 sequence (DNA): TGTGCCAGCAGCCCCCTCTTCGGGGGTGAGTACGAGCAGTACTTC. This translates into CASSPLFGGEYEQYF.

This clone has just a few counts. For the CDR3, the DNA is TGCGCCAGCAGGGGCAGGGAGGATACTGAAGCTTTCTTT. This translates into CASRGREDTEAFF. The V and J genes are TRBV10-2 and TRBJ1-1, with D perhaps TRBD1 (5 bases). CDR1 is WSHSY, CDR2 SAAADI, per germline. CDR3 length: 13 residues. The germline V and J ends were trimmed by 6 bases and 5 bases, with 13 bases remaining between them.

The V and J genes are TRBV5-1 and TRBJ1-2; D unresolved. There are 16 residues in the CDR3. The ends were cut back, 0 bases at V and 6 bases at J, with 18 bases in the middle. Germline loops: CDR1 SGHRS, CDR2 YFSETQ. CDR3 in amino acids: CASSLGPTPTEDGYTF. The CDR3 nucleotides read TGCGCCAGCAGCTTGGGCCCTACACCGACGGAGGATGGCTACACCTTC.

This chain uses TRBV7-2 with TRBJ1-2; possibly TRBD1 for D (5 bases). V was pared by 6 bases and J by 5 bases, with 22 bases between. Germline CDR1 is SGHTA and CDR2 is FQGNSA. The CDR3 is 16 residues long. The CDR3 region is CASSFLFSTEGYGYTF. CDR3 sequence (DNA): TGTGCCAGCAGTTTCCTTTTCTCGACAGAAGGGTATGGCTACACCTTC.

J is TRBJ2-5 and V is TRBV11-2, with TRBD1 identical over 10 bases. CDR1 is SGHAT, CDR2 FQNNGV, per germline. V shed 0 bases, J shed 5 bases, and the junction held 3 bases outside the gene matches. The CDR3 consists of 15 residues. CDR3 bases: TGTGCCAGCAGCTTAGATCGACAGGGGGCCGAGACCCAGTACTTC. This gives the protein CASSLDRQGAETQYF.